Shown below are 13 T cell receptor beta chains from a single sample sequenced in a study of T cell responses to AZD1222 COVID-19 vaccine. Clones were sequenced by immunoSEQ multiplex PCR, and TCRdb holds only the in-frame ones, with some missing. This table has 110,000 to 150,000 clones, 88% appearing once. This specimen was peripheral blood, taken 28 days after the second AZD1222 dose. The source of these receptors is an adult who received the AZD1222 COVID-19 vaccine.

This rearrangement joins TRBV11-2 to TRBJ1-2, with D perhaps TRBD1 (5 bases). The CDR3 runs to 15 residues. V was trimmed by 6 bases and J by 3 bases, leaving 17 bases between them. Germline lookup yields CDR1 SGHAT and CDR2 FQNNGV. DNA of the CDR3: TGTGCCAGCAGTCCTCGGGTCGGGGGGGACTATGGCTACACCTTC. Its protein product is CASSPRVGGDYGYTF.

In DNA, the CDR3 is TGTGCCAGCAGCTTGGTGGCAGGTACCCCGGTGCAGTACTTC. Its protein is CASSLVAGTPVQYF. V and J are TRBV5-6 and TRBJ2-7, with no clear D. Per germline, CDR1 SGHDT and CDR2 YYEEEE. V lost 0 bases and J lost 9, with 16 bases in between. The CDR3 contains 14 residues.

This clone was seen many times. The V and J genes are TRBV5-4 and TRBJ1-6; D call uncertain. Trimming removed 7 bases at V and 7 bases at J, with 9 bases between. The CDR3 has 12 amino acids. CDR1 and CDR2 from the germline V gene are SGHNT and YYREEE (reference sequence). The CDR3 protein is CASRERNSPLHF. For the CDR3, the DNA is TGTGCCAGCCGGGAACGGAATTCACCCCTCCACTTT.

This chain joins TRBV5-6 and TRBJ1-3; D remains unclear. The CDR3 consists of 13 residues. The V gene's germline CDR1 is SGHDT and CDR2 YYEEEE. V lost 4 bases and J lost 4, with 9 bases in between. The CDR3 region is CASSPFPGNTIYF. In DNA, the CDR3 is TGTGCCAGCAGCCCCTTTCCCGGAAACACCATATATTTT. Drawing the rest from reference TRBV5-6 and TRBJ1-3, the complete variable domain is DAGVTQSPTHLIKTRGQQVTLRCSPKSGHDTVSWYQQALGQGPQFIFQYYEEEERQRGNFPDRFSGHQFPNYSSELNVNALLLGDSALYLCASSPFPGNTIYFGEGSWLTVV.

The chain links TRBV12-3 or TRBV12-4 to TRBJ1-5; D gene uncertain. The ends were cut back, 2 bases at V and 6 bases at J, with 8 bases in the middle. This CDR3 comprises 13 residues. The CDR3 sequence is CASSLMSAQPQHF. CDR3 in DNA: TGTGCCAGCAGTTTAATGTCGGCTCAGCCCCAGCATTTT.

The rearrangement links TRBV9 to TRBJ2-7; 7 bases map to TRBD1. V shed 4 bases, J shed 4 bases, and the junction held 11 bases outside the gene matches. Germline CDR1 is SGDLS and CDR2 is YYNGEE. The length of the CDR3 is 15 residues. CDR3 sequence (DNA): TGTGCCAGCAGCACCGCCGGGACAGATCTTTACGAGCAGTACTTC. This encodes CASSTAGTDLYEQYF.

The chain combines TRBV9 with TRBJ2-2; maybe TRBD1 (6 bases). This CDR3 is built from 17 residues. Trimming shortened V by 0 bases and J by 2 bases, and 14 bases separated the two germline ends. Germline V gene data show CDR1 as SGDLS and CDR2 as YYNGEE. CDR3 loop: CASSVASTGSNTGELFF. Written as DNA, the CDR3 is TGTGCCAGCAGCGTAGCTTCCACAGGGAGTAACACCGGGGAGCTGTTTTTT.

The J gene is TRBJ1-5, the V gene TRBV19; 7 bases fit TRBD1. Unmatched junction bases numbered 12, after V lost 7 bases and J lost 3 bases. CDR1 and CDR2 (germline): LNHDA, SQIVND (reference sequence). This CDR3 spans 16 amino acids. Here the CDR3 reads CASTDRDRGANQPQHF. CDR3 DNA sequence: TGTGCCAGTACCGACAGGGATCGTGGGGCCAATCAGCCCCAGCATTTT.

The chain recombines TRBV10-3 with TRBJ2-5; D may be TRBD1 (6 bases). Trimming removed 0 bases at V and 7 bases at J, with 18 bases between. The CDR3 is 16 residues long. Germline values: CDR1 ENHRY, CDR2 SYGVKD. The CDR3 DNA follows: TGTGCCATCAGTGAGTCCGACCAGGGGTCTTGGGGGACCCAGTACTTC. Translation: CAISESDQGSWGTQYF.

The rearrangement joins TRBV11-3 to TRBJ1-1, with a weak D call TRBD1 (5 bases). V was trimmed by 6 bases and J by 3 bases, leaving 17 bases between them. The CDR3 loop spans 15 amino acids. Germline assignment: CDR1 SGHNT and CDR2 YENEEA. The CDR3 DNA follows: TGTGCCAGCAGTATAGCCGGGACTCAGCACACTGAAGCTTTCTTT. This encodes CASSIAGTQHTEAFF.

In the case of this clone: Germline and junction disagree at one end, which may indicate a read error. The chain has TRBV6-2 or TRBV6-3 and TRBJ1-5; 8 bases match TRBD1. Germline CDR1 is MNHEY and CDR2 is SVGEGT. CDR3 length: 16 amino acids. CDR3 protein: CASSWNRGFSDQPQHF. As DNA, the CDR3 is TGTGCCAGCAGTTGGAACAGGGGGTTTAGCGATCAGCCCCAGCATTTT.

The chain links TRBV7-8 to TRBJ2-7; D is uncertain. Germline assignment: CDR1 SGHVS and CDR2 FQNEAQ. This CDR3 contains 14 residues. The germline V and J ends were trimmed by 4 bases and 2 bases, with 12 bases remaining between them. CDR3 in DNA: TGTGCCAGCAGCTCCCTCTACGTGCCCTACGAGCAGTACTTC. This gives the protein CASSSLYVPYEQYF.

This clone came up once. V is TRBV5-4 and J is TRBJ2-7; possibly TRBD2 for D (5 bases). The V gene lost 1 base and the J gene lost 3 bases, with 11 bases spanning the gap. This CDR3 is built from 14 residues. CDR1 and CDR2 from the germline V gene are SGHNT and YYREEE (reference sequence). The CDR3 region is CASSLYGLIYEQYF. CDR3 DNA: TGTGCCAGCAGCTTGTACGGACTTATCTACGAGCAGTACTTC.